The 26 T cell receptor beta chains presented below share a single source sample, sequenced in a study of shared clonotypes between healthy human individuals. Using immunoSEQ multiplex PCR, the repertoire was profiled, and TCRdb retains in-frame clones only, with some absent. This table holds roughly 500,000 clones, 95% to 97% found once. The material sequenced was naive CD4+ T cells sorted from blood. Subset given: CD45RA+ positively selected. The source is a woman aged 30 to 39 in good health.

The rearrangement links TRBV5-1 to TRBJ1-1, with TRBD1 identical over 10 bases. This CDR3 region has 16 residues. V gave up 4 bases and J gave up 0 bases; unmatched junction bases: 6. Germline V gene data show CDR1 as SGHRS and CDR2 as YFSETQ. The CDR3 nucleotides are TGCGCCAGCAGCATGACAGGGGGCCCTATGAACACTGAAGCTTTCTTT. Translated, it gives CASSMTGGPMNTEAFF.

The V call is TRBV27, the J call TRBJ2-7; the D gene is possibly TRBD1 (6 bases). The length of the CDR3 is 16 residues. Trimming cost V 6 bases and J 3 bases, with 21 bases left between them. The V gene's germline CDR1 is MNHEY and CDR2 SMNVEV (reference sequence). The DNA of the CDR3 is TGTGCCAGCAGGAAGGGAGATACAGGGATCGGCTACGAGCAGTACTTC. Translated, it gives CASRKGDTGIGYEQYF.

The chain recombines TRBV5-1 with TRBJ2-7, with D perhaps given as TRBD1 or TRBD2 (5 bases each). CDR3 length: 14 amino acids. The germline V gene encodes CDR1 SGHRS and CDR2 YFSETQ. V was cut by 0 bases and J by 2 bases, with 9 bases left in between. In nucleotides, the CDR3 is TGCGCCAGCAGCTTGGAGGTGGGACCCTACGAGCAGTACTTC. As protein: CASSLEVGPYEQYF.

In this sample, this clone turned up once. The rearrangement uses TRBV28 and TRBJ2-1, with 9 bases that match TRBD2. Germline trimming cut 5 bases from V and 3 bases from J; bases unmatched to any gene: 8. The germline V gene encodes CDR1 MDHEN and CDR2 SYDVKM. CDR3 length: 16 amino acids. CDR3 in DNA: TGTGCCAGCAGTCACACAGCGGGAGGCGTCTACAATGAGCAGTTCTTC. It yields the protein CASSHTAGGVYNEQFF.

Points on this clone: This specimen includes other DNA sequences encoding the same CDR3. CDR3 coding DNA: TGTGCCAGCTCACCGGGACAGGGGGTATACGAGCAGTACTTC. Translated, it gives CASSPGQGVYEQYF. This chain joins TRBV18 and TRBJ2-7, with 11 bases matching TRBD1. This CDR3 has 14 residues. Germline V lookup: CDR1 KGHSH, CDR2 LQKENI. The trim removed 3 bases at V and 4 bases at J, leaving 2 bases unmatched.

The chain joins TRBV6-5 to TRBJ2-3; no firm D call. The CDR3 length is 12 residues. Germline CDR1 MNHEY, CDR2 SVGAGI. Trimming took off 6 bases at V and 10 bases at J, with 14 bases between the two ends. The CDR3 bases are TGTGCCAGCAGGCTATTGGCCGGGCCGCAGTATTTT. It specifies CASRLLAGPQYF.

This chain links TRBV15 with TRBJ1-2; D might be TRBD1 (6 bases). V dropped 2 bases and J dropped 6 bases, with 10 bases sitting between them. Germline loops: CDR1 LNHNV, CDR2 YYDKDF (reference sequence). The CDR3 runs to 13 residues. The CDR3 loop reads CATSRSRQDGYTF. In nucleotides, the CDR3 is TGTGCCACCAGCAGATCCCGACAGGATGGCTACACCTTC.

The chain joins TRBV29-1 to TRBJ2-1, with 7 bases matching TRBD2. J was trimmed by 7 bases and V by 3 bases; bases with no gene match: 12. In germline, CDR1 is SQVTM, CDR2 ANQGSEA. This CDR3 is built from 15 residues. For the CDR3, the DNA is TGCAGCGTTGATCTCTGGCGGGAGAAGGAAAATGAGCAGTTCTTC. Its protein product is CSVDLWREKENEQFF.

J is TRBJ1-1 and V is TRBV9; possible D gene TRBD1, 5 bases. With 1 base removed from V and 0 bases from J, the gap between germline ends came to 13 bases. Germline V gives CDR1 SGDLS, CDR2 YYNGEE. The CDR3 spans 16 residues. CDR3 nucleotide sequence: TGTGCCAGCAGCGTATATGCAGGGTCGCTGAACACTGAAGCTTTCTTT. This translates into CASSVYAGSLNTEAFF.

The chain links TRBV18 to TRBJ1-1, with D perhaps matching TRBD1 (6 bases). V lost 5 bases, J lost 8 bases, and 15 bases lay in between. Germline V gene lookup returns CDR1 KGHSH and CDR2 LQKENI. The CDR3 runs 13 residues. This chain's CDR3 is CASSIRQAEEAFF. DNA for the CDR3: TGTGCCAGCTCAATTCGACAGGCAGAGGAAGCTTTCTTT.

The V gene is TRBV7-9, the J gene TRBJ1-6, with D tentatively TRBD1 (6 bases). Trimming left V 1 base short and J 1 base short, with 11 bases between. Germline V gene sequence: CDR1 SEHNR, CDR2 FQNEAQ (reference sequence). The CDR3 is 17 residues long. Written as DNA, the CDR3 is TGTGCCAGCAGCTTAGTTAAGGGGGGATCCTATAATTCACCCCTCCACTTT. Protein: CASSLVKGGSYNSPLHF.

The chain employs TRBV5-1 and TRBJ2-7; no definite D call. The V and J ends lost 1 base and 5 bases respectively, with 1 base between them. Germline V gene data show CDR1 as SGHRS and CDR2 as YFSETQ. This CDR3 is 10 amino acids long. The CDR3 region is CASSLNEQYF. In DNA form, the CDR3 reads TGCGCCAGCAGCTTGAACGAGCAGTACTTC.

V usage is TRBV2 and J usage is TRBJ1-1; D is unclear. The CDR3 has 14 residues. Germline V gives CDR1 SNHLY, CDR2 FYNNEI. The ends were cut back, 6 bases at V and 4 bases at J, with 15 bases in the middle. The CDR3 nucleotides read TGTGCCAGCAGCCGGGGAAGCTGGGGCACTGAAGCTTTCTTT. As protein: CASSRGSWGTEAFF.

The gene calls are TRBV6-1 and TRBJ2-1; 9 bases align to TRBD1. Germline loops: CDR1 MNHNS, CDR2 SASEGT. This CDR3 region has 15 residues. The V gene end was trimmed by 7 bases and the J gene end by 10 bases; junction bases not matched to a gene: 14. The CDR3 DNA reads TGTGCCAGCACCATAAACAGGGACAGGGTTGGAGAGCAGTTCTTC. It translates to CASTINRDRVGEQFF.

A note on this clone: This same CDR3 is encoded by further DNA sequences in the sample. The chain combines TRBV28 with TRBJ2-7; D ambiguous. The CDR3 covers 12 residues. V dropped 3 bases and J dropped 1 base, with 4 bases sitting between them. CDR1 and CDR2 (germline): MDHEN, SYDVKM. The CDR3 sequence is CASSLGSYEQYF. The CDR3, as DNA: TGTGCCAGCAGTTTGGGGTCCTACGAGCAGTACTTC.

J is TRBJ1-2 and V is TRBV28; D gene uncertain. CDR1 and CDR2 (germline): MDHEN, SYDVKM. Trimming removed 5 bases from V and 2 bases from J, with 9 bases in between. The CDR3 is made up of 13 amino acids. CDR3: CASSGGSNYGYTF. The CDR3 DNA reads TGTGCCAGCAGTGGAGGGTCCAACTATGGCTACACCTTC.

The genes are TRBV28 and TRBJ1-5; D not resolved. V lost 4 bases and J 7 bases, leaving 8 bases between the germline ends. Germline-derived CDR1 and CDR2 are MDHEN and SYDVKM. CDR3 size: 12 residues. Written as DNA, the CDR3 is TGTGCCAGCAGTTCGGGTTTACAGCCCCAGCATTTT. This sequence encodes CASSSGLQPQHF.

J is TRBJ2-5 and V is TRBV18, with D possibly TRBD2 on 5 matching bases. This CDR3 has 14 amino acids. Trimming removed 3 bases at V and 4 bases at J, with 12 bases between. Germline V CDR1 and CDR2: KGHSH, LQKENI. CDR3 region: CASSPVRGLETQYF. CDR3 nucleotides: TGTGCCAGCTCACCGGTTCGGGGTTTAGAGACCCAGTACTTC.

This chain uses TRBV5-4 with TRBJ1-2, with 8 bases identical to TRBD1. The trim removed 4 bases at V and 6 bases at J, leaving 14 bases unmatched. This CDR3 is built from 16 residues. Germline V CDR1 and CDR2: SGHNT, YYREEE (reference sequence). CDR3 DNA: TGTGCCAGCAGCCCGGGATTAGACAGGGGAAAGGATGGCTACACCTTC. It translates to CASSPGLDRGKDGYTF. Complete variable domain (other parts from reference TRBV5-4 and TRBJ1-2): ETGVTQSPTHLIKTRGQQVTLRCSSQSGHNTVSWYQQALGQGPQFIFQYYREEENGRGNFPPRFSGLQFPNYSSELNVNALELDDSALYLCASSPGLDRGKDGYTFGSGTRLTVV.

The chain carries TRBV27 and TRBJ2-7; no reliable D call. CDR3 size: 15 residues. Germline V gene lookup returns CDR1 MNHEY and CDR2 SMNVEV (reference sequence). The germline V and J ends were trimmed by 0 bases and 1 base, with 10 bases remaining between them. The DNA for the CDR3 is TGTGCCAGCAGTTTATCGCTCAGAAGTTCCTACGAGCAGTACTTC. Translated, it gives CASSLSLRSSYEQYF.

The V and J genes are TRBV6-5 and TRBJ2-2; D gene uncertain. The V and J ends lost 2 bases and 4 bases respectively, with 11 bases between them. CDR3 length equals 15 residues. The V gene's germline CDR1 is MNHEY and CDR2 SVGAGI. The CDR3 DNA follows: TGTGCCAGCAGTTACGGTACGGCCGGCACCGGGGAGCTGTTTTTT. Translation: CASSYGTAGTGELFF.

The chain recombines TRBV7-8 with TRBJ2-1; 10 nucleotides agree with TRBD2. With V trimmed by 4 bases and J by 6 bases, 12 bases remained unmatched. The V gene's germline CDR1 is SGHVS and CDR2 FQNEAQ. The CDR3 covers 17 residues. The CDR3 loop reads CASSYHPGTSAVNEQFF. CDR3 nucleotide sequence: TGTGCCAGCAGCTACCACCCCGGGACTAGCGCAGTCAATGAGCAGTTCTTC.

The rearrangement uses TRBV19 and TRBJ1-1; 7 bases agree with TRBD1. CDR3 length: 14 residues. V lost 4 bases to trimming and J lost 1 base; unmatched junction nucleotides: 3. Looked up from germline, CDR1 is LNHDA and CDR2 is SQIVND (reference sequence). This CDR3 is CASSKQGSNTEAFF. The CDR3 DNA reads as TGTGCCAGTAGTAAACAGGGGTCGAACACTGAAGCTTTCTTT.

The chain combines TRBV7-2 with TRBJ2-3; tentatively, D is TRBD2 (6 bases). The V gene's germline CDR1 is SGHTA and CDR2 FQGNSA. The CDR3 covers 17 residues. The germline V and J ends were trimmed by 8 bases and 3 bases, with 24 bases remaining between them. CDR3: CASLRRAGAIGTDTQYF. CDR3 in DNA: TGTGCCAGCTTGCGGAGGGCCGGCGCGATCGGAACAGATACGCAGTATTTT. Complete variable domain (other parts from reference TRBV7-2 and TRBJ2-3): GAGVSQSPSNKVTEKGKDVELRCDPISGHTALYWYRQSLGQGLEFLIYFQGNSAPDKSGLPSDRFSAERTGGSVSTLTIQRTQQEDSAVYLCASLRRAGAIGTDTQYFGPGTRLTVL.

V and J are TRBV7-8 and TRBJ2-7; D is tentatively TRBD1 or TRBD2 (5 bases each). The CDR3 sequence is 14 residues long. Trimming left V 0 bases short and J 5 bases short, with 11 bases between. Germline lookup yields CDR1 SGHVS and CDR2 FQNEAQ. The CDR3 DNA is TGTGCCAGCAGCTTAGCTGCGAGGGGAAACGAGCAGTACTTC. Encoded protein: CASSLAARGNEQYF.

The sample holds one count of this clone. CDR3 amino acids: CASSVASGGGGTDTQYF. The CDR3 DNA reads TGTGCCAGCAGCGTAGCTTCAGGTGGGGGGGGCACAGATACGCAGTATTTT. The chain couples TRBV9 to TRBJ2-3, with TRBD2 matching 7 bases. V lost 0 bases and J lost 1; bases outside the gene matches: 8. Germline loops: CDR1 SGDLS, CDR2 YYNGEE. The CDR3 has 17 residues.